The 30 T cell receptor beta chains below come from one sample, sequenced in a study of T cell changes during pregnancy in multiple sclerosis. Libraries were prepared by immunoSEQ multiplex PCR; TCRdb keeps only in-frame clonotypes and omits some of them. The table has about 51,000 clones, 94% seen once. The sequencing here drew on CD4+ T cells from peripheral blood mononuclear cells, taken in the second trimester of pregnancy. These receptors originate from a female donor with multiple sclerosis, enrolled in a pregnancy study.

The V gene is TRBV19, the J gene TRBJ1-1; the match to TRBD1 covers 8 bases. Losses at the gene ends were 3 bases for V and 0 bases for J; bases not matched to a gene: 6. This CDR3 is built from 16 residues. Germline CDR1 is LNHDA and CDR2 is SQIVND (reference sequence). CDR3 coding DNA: TGTGCCAGTAGTATCCCCCCGACAGGGGTGAACACTGAAGCTTTCTTT. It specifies CASSIPPTGVNTEAFF. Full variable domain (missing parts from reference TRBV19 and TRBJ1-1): DGGITQSPKYLFRKEGQNVTLSCEQNLNHDAMYWYRQDPGQGLRLIYYSQIVNDFQKGDIAEGYSVSREKKESFPLTVTSAQKNPTAFYLCASSIPPTGVNTEAFFGQGTRLTVV.

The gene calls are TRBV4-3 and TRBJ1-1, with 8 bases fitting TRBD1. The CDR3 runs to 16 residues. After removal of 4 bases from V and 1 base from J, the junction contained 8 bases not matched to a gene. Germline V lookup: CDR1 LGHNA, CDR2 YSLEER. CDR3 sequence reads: CASSRVTGGRNTEAFF. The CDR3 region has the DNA TGCGCCAGCAGCCGAGTCACAGGGGGTCGGAACACTGAAGCTTTCTTT.

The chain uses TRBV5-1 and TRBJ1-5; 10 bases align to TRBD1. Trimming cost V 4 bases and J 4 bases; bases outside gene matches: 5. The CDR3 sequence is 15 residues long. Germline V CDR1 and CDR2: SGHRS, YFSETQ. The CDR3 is CASSPGQGINQPQHF. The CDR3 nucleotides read TGCGCCAGCAGCCCGGGACAGGGGATAAATCAGCCCCAGCATTTT.

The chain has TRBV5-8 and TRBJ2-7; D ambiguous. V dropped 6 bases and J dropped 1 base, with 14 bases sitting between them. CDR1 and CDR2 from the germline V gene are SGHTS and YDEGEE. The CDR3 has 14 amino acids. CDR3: CASTETIPSYEQYF. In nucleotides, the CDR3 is TGTGCCAGCACCGAAACTATACCATCCTACGAGCAGTACTTC.

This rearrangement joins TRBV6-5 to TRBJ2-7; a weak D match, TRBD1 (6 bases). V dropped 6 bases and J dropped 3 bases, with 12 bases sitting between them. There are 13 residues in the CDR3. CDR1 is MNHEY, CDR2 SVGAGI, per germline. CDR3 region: CASSPDRIYEQYF. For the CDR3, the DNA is TGTGCCAGCAGCCCCGACAGGATCTACGAGCAGTACTTC.

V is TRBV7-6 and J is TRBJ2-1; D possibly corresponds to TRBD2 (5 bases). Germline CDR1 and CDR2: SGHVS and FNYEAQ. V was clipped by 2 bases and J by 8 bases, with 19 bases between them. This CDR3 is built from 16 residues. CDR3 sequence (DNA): TGTGCCAGCAGCTTAAACGGTGGTCTTGGAGGCCATGAGCAGTTCTTC. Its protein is CASSLNGGLGGHEQFF.

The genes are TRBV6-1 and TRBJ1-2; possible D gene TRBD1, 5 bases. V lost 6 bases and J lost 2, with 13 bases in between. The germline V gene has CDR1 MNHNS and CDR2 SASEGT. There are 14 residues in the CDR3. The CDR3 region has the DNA TGTGCCAGCAGCTTAGACAGATACAACTATGGCTACACCTTC. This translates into CASSLDRYNYGYTF.

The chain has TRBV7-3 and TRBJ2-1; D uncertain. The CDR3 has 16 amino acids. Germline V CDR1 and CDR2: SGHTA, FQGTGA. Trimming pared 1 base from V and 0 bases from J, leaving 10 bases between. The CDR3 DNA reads TGTGCCAGCAGCTTAAACCGGTTTAGCTCCTACAATGAGCAGTTCTTC. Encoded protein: CASSLNRFSSYNEQFF.

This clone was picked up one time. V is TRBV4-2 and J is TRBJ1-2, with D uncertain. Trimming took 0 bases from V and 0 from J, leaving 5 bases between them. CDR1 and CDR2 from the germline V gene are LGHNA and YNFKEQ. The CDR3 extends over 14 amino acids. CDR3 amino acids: CASSQDTANYGYTF. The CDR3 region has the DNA TGTGCCAGCAGCCAAGATACGGCTAACTATGGCTACACCTTC.

In nucleotides, the CDR3 is TGTGCCATCAGTGAGTCCGCGGGGGGGTACCAAGAGACCCAGTACTTC. Its translation is CAISESAGGYQETQYF. This chain links TRBV10-3 with TRBJ2-5; TRBD2 matches at 9 bases. CDR1 and CDR2 (germline): ENHRY, SYGVKD. The CDR3 spans 16 residues. V was clipped by 0 bases and J by 0 bases; unmatched bases: 2.

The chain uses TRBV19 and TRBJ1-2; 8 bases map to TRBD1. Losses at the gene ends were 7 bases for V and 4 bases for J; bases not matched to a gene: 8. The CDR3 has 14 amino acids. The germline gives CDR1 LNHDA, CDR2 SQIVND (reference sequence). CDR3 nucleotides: TGTGCCAGTACGGACAGGGTTGAAATCTATGGCTACACCTTC. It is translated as CASTDRVEIYGYTF.

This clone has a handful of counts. The CDR3 DNA sequence: TGTGCCAGCAGCGTCCGCTCCGGGACAGGGGGTATTTCTGAAGCTTTCTTT. This gives the protein CASSVRSGTGGISEAFF. V is TRBV9 and J is TRBJ1-1; 11 bases are a match to TRBD1. V gave up 2 bases and J gave up 6 bases; unmatched junction bases: 12. The CDR3 is 17 amino acids. Looked up from germline, CDR1 is SGDLS and CDR2 is YYNGEE.

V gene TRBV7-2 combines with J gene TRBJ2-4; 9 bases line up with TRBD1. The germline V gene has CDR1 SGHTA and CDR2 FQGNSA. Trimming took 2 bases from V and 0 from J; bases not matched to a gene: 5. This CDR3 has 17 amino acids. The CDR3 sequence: CASSLFGTGIAKNIQYF. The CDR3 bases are TGTGCCAGCAGCTTATTTGGGACAGGGATAGCCAAAAACATTCAGTACTTC.

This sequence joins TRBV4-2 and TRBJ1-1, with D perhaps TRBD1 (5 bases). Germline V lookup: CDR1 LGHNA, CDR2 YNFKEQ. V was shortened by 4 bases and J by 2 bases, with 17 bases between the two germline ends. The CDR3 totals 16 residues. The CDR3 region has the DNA TGTGCCAGCAGCCCGCCAGAAAGGGGATTTAACACTGAAGCTTTCTTT. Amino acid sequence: CASSPPERGFNTEAFF.

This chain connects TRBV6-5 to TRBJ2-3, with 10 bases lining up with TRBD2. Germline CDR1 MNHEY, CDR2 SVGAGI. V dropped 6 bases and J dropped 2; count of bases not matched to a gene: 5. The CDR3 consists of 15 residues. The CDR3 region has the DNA TGTGCCAGCAGCCCACTAGCGGGGTACACAGATACGCAGTATTTT. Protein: CASSPLAGYTDTQYF.

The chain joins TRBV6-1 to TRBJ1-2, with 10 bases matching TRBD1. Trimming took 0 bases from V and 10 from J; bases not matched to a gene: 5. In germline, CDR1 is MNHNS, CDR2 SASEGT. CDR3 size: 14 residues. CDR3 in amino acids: CASSEASDRGDYTF. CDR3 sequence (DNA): TGTGCCAGCAGTGAAGCCTCGGACAGGGGGGACTACACCTTC.

This CDR3 reads CASSLLAGVKIDEQFF. The CDR3 DNA reads as TGTGCCAGCAGCTTACTAGCGGGGGTAAAAATCGATGAGCAGTTCTTC. The chain joins TRBV11-2 to TRBJ2-1; 10 bases are a match to TRBD2. V lost 2 bases, J lost 8 bases, and 9 bases stayed unmatched. Germline CDR1 and CDR2: SGHAT and FQNNGV. There are 16 residues in the CDR3.

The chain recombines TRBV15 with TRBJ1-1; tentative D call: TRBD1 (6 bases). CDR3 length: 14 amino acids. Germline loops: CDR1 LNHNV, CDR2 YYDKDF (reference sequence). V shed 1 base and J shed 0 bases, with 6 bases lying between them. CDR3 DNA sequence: TGTGCCACCAGCAGAGGGACAGTGAACACTGAAGCTTTCTTT. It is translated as CATSRGTVNTEAFF.

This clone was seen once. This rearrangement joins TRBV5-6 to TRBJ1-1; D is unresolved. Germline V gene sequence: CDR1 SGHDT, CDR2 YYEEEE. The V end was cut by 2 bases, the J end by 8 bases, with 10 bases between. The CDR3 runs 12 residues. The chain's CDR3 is CASSLREGEAFF. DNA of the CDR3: TGTGCCAGCAGCTTAAGGGAGGGCGAAGCTTTCTTT.

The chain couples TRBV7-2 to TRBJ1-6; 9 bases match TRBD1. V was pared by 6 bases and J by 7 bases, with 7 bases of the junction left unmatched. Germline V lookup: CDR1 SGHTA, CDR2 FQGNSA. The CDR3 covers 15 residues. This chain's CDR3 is CASSRTTGGNSPLHF. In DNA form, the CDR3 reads TGTGCCAGCAGTCGTACCACAGGGGGCAATTCACCCCTCCACTTT.

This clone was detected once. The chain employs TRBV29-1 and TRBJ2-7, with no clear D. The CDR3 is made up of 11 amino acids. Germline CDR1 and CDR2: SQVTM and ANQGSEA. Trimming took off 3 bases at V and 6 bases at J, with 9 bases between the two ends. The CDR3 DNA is TGCAGCGTTGACATGGGCGCCGAGCAGTACTTC. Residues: CSVDMGAEQYF.

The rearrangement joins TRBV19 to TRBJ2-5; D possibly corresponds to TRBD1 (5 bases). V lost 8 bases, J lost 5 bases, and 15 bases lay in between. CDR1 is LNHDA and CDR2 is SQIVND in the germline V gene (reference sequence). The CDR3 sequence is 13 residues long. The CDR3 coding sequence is TGTGCCAGTTCAAGGGGTCTGCGGGAGACCCAGTACTTC. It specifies CASSRGLRETQYF.

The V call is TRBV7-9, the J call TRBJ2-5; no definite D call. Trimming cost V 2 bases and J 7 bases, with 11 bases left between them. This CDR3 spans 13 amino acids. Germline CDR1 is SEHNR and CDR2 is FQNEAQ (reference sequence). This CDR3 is CASSLIGPGTQYF. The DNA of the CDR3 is TGTGCCAGCAGCTTAATCGGTCCGGGGACCCAGTACTTC.

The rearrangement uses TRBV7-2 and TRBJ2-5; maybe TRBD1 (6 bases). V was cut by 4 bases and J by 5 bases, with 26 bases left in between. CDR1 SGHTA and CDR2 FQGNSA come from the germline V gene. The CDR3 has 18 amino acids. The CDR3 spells CASSSGVIRAAPSETQYF. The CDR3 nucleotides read TGTGCCAGCAGCTCAGGGGTTATTCGGGCCGCGCCGTCGGAGACCCAGTACTTC.

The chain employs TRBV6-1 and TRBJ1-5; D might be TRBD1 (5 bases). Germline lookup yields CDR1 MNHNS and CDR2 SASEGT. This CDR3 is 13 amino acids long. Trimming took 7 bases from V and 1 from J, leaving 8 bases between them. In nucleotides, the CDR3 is TGTGCCAGCACGGGGGGGAGCAATCAGCCCCAGCATTTT. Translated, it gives CASTGGSNQPQHF.

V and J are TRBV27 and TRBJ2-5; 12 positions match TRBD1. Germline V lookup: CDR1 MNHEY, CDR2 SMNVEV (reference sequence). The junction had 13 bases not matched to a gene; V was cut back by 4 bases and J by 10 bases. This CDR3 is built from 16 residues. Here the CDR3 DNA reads TGTGCCAGCAGTTACGGGACAGGGGGCGTCTCAAGTATCCAGTACTTC. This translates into CASSYGTGGVSSIQYF.

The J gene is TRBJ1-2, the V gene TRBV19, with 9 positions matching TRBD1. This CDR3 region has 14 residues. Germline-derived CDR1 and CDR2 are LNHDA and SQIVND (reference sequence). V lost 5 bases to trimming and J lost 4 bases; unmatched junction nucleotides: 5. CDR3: CASSLQGAGYGYTF. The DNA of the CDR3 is TGTGCCAGTAGTCTACAGGGGGCCGGCTATGGCTACACCTTC.

CDR3 DNA sequence: TGTGCCAGCAGCTGGGTGGAGCGGGATTATAAAGATACGCAGTATTTT. This sequence encodes CASSWVERDYKDTQYF. V and J are TRBV7-2 and TRBJ2-3, with 7 bases identical to TRBD2. With V trimmed by 4 bases and J by 5 bases, 12 bases remained unmatched. CDR1 SGHTA and CDR2 FQGNSA come from the germline V gene. This CDR3 has 16 amino acids.

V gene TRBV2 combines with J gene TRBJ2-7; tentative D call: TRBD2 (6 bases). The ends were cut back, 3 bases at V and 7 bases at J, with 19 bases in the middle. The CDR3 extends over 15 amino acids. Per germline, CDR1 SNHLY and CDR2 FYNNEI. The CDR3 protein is CASSDKGLPLGEQYF. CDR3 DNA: TGTGCCAGCAGTGATAAGGGACTTCCTTTGGGGGAGCAGTACTTC.

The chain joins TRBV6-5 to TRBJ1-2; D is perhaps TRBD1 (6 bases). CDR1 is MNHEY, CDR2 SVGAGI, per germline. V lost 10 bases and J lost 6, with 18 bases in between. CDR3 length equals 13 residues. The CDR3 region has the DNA TGTGCCACCGCGTGGGTACAGGGCGATGGCTACACCTTC. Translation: CATAWVQGDGYTF.